The TCR beta chain described here comes from a study of cytomegalovirus exposure and HLA in healthy donors. Study findings and constraints: Reports showed the classifier diagnosing cytomegalovirus status with high specificity and sensitivity. Reported findings show TCR beta sequences accurately forecast HLA-A and HLA-B alleles in most subjects. Previous analysis showed most TCR beta V segments were productive about 90% or about 30% of the time. A further, later analysis showed that HLA-associated TCR beta chains (compared with equally common others) were more clonally expanded.

Of note for this clone: What it recognizes is unknown.

The primer mix had 60 Vbeta and 13 Jbeta primers. The protocol was immunoSEQ multiplex PCR, while the TCRdb copy is restricted to in-frame clones and leaves out a portion. The sample includes more than 100,000 clones, 80% of them seen just once. The CDR3 spans 14 residues. The germline V gene has CDR1 SGHVS and CDR2 FQNEAQ. The V and J ends lost 1 base and 2 bases respectively, with 8 bases between them. The chain joins TRBV7-8 to TRBJ2-5; D may be TRBD2 (5 bases). Sequencing was carried out using PBMCs. The clonotype was recovered from a female donor in good health and CMV-seropositive. In nucleotides, the CDR3 is TGTGCCAGCAGCTTAGGGAGGAGGCAAGAGACCCAGTACTTC. Protein: CASSLGRRQETQYF.